The T cell receptor (beta chain) under discussion was sequenced for a study of Ad26.COV2.S vaccination and SARS-CoV-2 variants. The treatment here: over 15 received Ad26.COV2.S at low or high dose, single or two shots; 5 received placebo; per-sample allocation not given. The investigators took samples on day 63 after the first vaccine or placebo injection. Points on this clone: Its antigen is currently unknown.

Method: immunoSEQ multiplex PCR; TCRdb's copy keeps in-frame clones and lacks some. The sample has a few hundred thousand clones; around 86% are singletons. Per the germline V gene, CDR1 is GTSNPN and CDR2 is SVGIG (reference sequence). The CDR3 is made up of 12 amino acids. V lost 4 bases and J lost 2, with 9 bases in between. Findings and caveats of the study: The TCR breadth and depth analyses may have understated or missed part of the total T cell responses. Ad26.COV2.S recipients had broader spike-specific TCRs (P = 0.0014).

The receptor was derived from a person aged 18 to 65 who received the Ad26.COV2.S COVID-19 vaccine or a placebo. This chain joins TRBV30 and TRBJ2-7, with D possibly TRBD1 on 5 matching bases. This specimen consisted of peripheral blood, obtained in a trial of Ad26.COV2.S vaccine versus placebo. The DNA of the CDR3 is TGTGCCTGGAAACAGGAAACCTACGAGCAGTACTTC. Translated: CAWKQETYEQYF.